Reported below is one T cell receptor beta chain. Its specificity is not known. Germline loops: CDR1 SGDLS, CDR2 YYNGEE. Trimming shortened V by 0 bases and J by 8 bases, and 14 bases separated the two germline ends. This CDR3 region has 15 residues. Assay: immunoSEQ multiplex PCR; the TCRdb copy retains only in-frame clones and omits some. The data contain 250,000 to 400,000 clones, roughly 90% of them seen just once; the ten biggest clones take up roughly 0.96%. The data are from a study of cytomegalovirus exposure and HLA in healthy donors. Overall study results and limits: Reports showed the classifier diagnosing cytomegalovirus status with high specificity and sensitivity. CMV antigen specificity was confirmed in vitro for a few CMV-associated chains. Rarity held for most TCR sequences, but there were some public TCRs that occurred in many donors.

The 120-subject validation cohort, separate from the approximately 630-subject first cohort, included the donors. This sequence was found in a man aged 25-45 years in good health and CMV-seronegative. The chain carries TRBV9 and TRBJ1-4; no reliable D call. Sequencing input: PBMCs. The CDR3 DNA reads TGTGCCAGCAGCGTAGAGTGGGGTAGCGGAGAAAAACTGTTTTTT. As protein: CASSVEWGSGEKLFF.